Detailed here is one T cell receptor beta chain. TCRdb's table, derived via immunoSEQ multiplex PCR, lists solely in-frame clones and lacks some. The sample lists roughly 36,000 clones; approximately 91% were seen once. This record comes from a study of T cell changes during pregnancy in multiple sclerosis. V dropped 4 bases and J dropped 8 bases, with 11 bases sitting between them. This CDR3 contains 11 residues. In germline, CDR1 is DFQATT, CDR2 SNEGSKA (reference sequence). The sample here was peripheral blood, taken in the second trimester of pregnancy. This sequence originates from a female donor in good health, enrolled as a control in a pregnancy study. The gene calls are TRBV20-1 and TRBJ1-1; the D gene is possibly TRBD1 (5 bases). CDR3 DNA sequence: TGCAGTGCTAAGGAAGGGGTCGAAGCTTTCTTT. Its protein product is CSAKEGVEAFF.